These T cell receptor beta chains were read from a single sample in a study of T-cell reconstitution after alpha-beta-depleted transplantation in children. TCRdb called the PCR reads again in MiXCR, with one record for every CDR3 protein. This sample has about 230,000 distinct CDR3 sequences, with 9.7% found just once. The input for sequencing was PBMCs from the stem cell graft donor, taken from the stem cell graft. Receptors originate from a human donor who donated a stem cell graft to a child with SCID. CDR3s include the opening cysteine and the closing phenylalanine or tryptophan. The D gene is left open where the match is weak. Some rows mark clone size as missing; the rest say once, few, many or name a class of expanded clone.

cdr3_nt: TGTGCCAGCAGGTCACCGTTGGCCTCTGGAAACACCATATATTTT
cdr3_aa: CASRSPLASGNTIYF
d_call: -
clone_size: -
v_call: TRBV12-3/TRBV12-4
j_call: TRBJ1-3

cdr3_nt: TGCGCCAGCAGCTTGCGACCCGGGAGGGATGAGCAGTTCTTC
cdr3_aa: CASSLRPGRDEQFF
d_call: TRBD2
clone_size: many
v_call: TRBV5-1
j_call: TRBJ2-1

cdr3_nt: TGCAGCGTTGCCGGGACAGCAGGCCGGGTGGAGCTGTTTTTT
cdr3_aa: CSVAGTAGRVELFF
d_call: TRBD1
clone_size: few
v_call: TRBV29-1
j_call: TRBJ2-2

cdr3_nt: TGTGCCAGCAGTTCCGGGACAGAGCCAAACATTCAGTACTTC
cdr3_aa: CASSSGTEPNIQYF
d_call: TRBD1
clone_size: many
v_call: TRBV12-3/TRBV12-4
j_call: TRBJ2-4

cdr3_nt: TGCAGCGTTTATTTGAGAACAAACTACGAGCAGTACTTC
cdr3_aa: CSVYLRTNYEQYF
d_call: -
clone_size: -
v_call: TRBV29-1
j_call: TRBJ2-7

cdr3_nt: TGTGCCAGCAGCTTCACCCGCACAGGCCCGAACACTGAAGCTTTCTTT
cdr3_aa: CASSFTRTGPNTEAFF
d_call: -
clone_size: many
v_call: TRBV7-9
j_call: TRBJ1-1

cdr3_nt: TGCAGTGCGAGAGGCCGGGGACGGGGGGTACTATACAATGAGCAGTTCTTC
cdr3_aa: CSARGRGRGVLYNEQFF
d_call: TRBD2
clone_size: few
v_call: TRBV20-1
j_call: TRBJ2-1

cdr3_nt: TGTGCCAGCAGCTTAGTCGGCAGGGGAGGAGACTACGAGCAGTACTTC
cdr3_aa: CASSLVGRGGDYEQYF
d_call: -
clone_size: few
v_call: TRBV7-9
j_call: TRBJ2-7

cdr3_nt: TGTGCCAGCAGTCCCCCGGTCTGGCCCTATGGCTACACCTTC
cdr3_aa: CASSPPVWPYGYTF
d_call: -
clone_size: many
v_call: TRBV28
j_call: TRBJ1-2

cdr3_nt: TGTGCCACCAGTGCCATGACAGGGGGAACCTACGAGCAGTACTTC
cdr3_aa: CATSAMTGGTYEQYF
d_call: TRBD1
clone_size: many
v_call: TRBV24-1
j_call: TRBJ2-7

cdr3_nt: TGCGCCAGCATCGGTGGAGCGAGGGATGAGCAGTTCTTC
cdr3_aa: CASIGGARDEQFF
d_call: -
clone_size: many
v_call: TRBV5-1
j_call: TRBJ2-1

cdr3_nt: TGTGCCAGCTCACCCGTGCATGGGGTCGGCGAGCAGTACTTC
cdr3_aa: CASSPVHGVGEQYF
d_call: -
clone_size: -
v_call: TRBV18
j_call: TRBJ2-7

cdr3_nt: TGTGCCATCCCAGGGGGGTGCGGGGATCAGCCCCAGCATTTT
cdr3_aa: CAIPGGCGDQPQHF
d_call: TRBD1
clone_size: -
v_call: TRBV10-3
j_call: TRBJ1-5

cdr3_nt: TGTGCCAGCAGCTTAATGCGGGCAACTAATGAAAAACTGTTTTTT
cdr3_aa: CASSLMRATNEKLFF
d_call: -
clone_size: many
v_call: TRBV7-3
j_call: TRBJ1-4

cdr3_nt: TGTGCCAGCAGTTTATTAGTGGCTTTCTTT
cdr3_aa: CASSLLVAFF
d_call: -
clone_size: many
v_call: TRBV28
j_call: TRBJ1-1

cdr3_nt: TGTGCCAGCAGCCCGGGACGGAATTATAATTCACCCCTCCACTTT
cdr3_aa: CASSPGRNYNSPLHF
d_call: -
clone_size: many
v_call: TRBV27
j_call: TRBJ1-6

cdr3_nt: TGCGCCAGCAGCCCGGGGCTCATTGGAGGCAATCAGCCCCAGCATTTT
cdr3_aa: CASSPGLIGGNQPQHF
d_call: -
clone_size: many
v_call: TRBV5-1
j_call: TRBJ1-5